A selection of T cell receptor beta chains follows, all from one sample in a study of T cell responses to AZD1222 COVID-19 vaccine. Data came from immunoSEQ multiplex PCR; TCRdb stores just in-frame clones and leaves some out. The data contain tens of thousands of clones, 92% of them seen just once; the ten biggest clones take up approximately 5.6%. The starting material was peripheral blood, obtained on day 0 of AZD1222 vaccination. The receptors were gathered from an adult in good health. The CDR3 runs from the conserved cysteine through the conserved F or W. D genes are given only for firm matches. Expanded clones are given a class, and other clones once, few, many or no size at all.

j_gene,abundance,d_gene,v_gene,CDR3nt,CDR3aa
TRBJ1-1,-,-,TRBV12-3/TRBV12-4,TGTGCCAGCAGTTTCGCGGAGAACACTGAAGCTTTCTTT,CASSFAENTEAFF
TRBJ1-5,-,-,TRBV6-5,TGTGCCAGCACCTCTACCCGGGGGATCAATCAGCCCCAGCATTTT,CASTSTRGINQPQHF
TRBJ1-6,-,-,TRBV9,TGTGCCAGCAGCCCGCACGACTCATCGAATTCACCCCTCCACTTT,CASSPHDSSNSPLHF
TRBJ2-3,-,-,TRBV7-9,TGTGCCAGCAGCTTAATTAGTGATACGCAGTATTTT,CASSLISDTQYF
TRBJ2-1,once,TRBD2,TRBV4-2,TGTGCCAGCAGCGAGGGGACTAGTAACTATGAGCAGTTCTTC,CASSEGTSNYEQFF
TRBJ2-7,-,TRBD1,TRBV5-4,TGTGCCAGCGCAGGGGGTTCGGCATCCTACGAGCAGTACTTC,CASAGGSASYEQYF
TRBJ1-3,-,-,TRBV27,TGTGCCAGCTCCGGCCTCTCTGGAAACACCATATATTTT,CASSGLSGNTIYF
TRBJ2-1,-,-,TRBV10-3,TGTGCCGCCTCGGGCCGAAATGAGCAGTTCTTC,CAASGRNEQFF
TRBJ2-7,-,TRBD1,TRBV2,TGTGCCAGCACCCAAACAGGGGGGGAGCAGTACTTC,CASTQTGGEQYF
TRBJ2-7,-,TRBD1,TRBV27,TGTGCCAGCAGTTTAGAGCTCGACAGGGTCCACTACGAGCAGTACTTC,CASSLELDRVHYEQYF
TRBJ2-3,-,TRBD2,TRBV19,TGTGCCAGTAGTATTCACCGGGACTACCCCGGCGGTACGCAGTATTTT,CASSIHRDYPGGTQYF
TRBJ1-5,-,-,TRBV27,TGTGCCAGCAGTTTAGAGCTCACAGGCCGGGGGCAGCCCCAGCATTTT,CASSLELTGRGQPQHF
TRBJ2-7,-,-,TRBV10-3,TGTGCCACAGACCCGGGAGAACCCTACGAGCAGTACTTC,CATDPGEPYEQYF
TRBJ1-1,-,-,TRBV9,TGTGCCAGCAGCGTAGTATGGCAGGCAAACACTGAAGCTTTCTTT,CASSVVWQANTEAFF
TRBJ1-2,-,-,TRBV5-1,TGCGCCAGCAGCCAGGATACCGGGCCGCTCTATGGCTACACCTTC,CASSQDTGPLYGYTF
TRBJ2-3,-,TRBD1,TRBV5-1,TGCGCCAGCAGCTTGCGACAGGGAGGCACAGATACGCAGTATTTT,CASSLRQGGTDTQYF
TRBJ2-7,-,TRBD2,TRBV5-6,TGTGCCAGCAGCGAAGCGGGAGGGGTCTACGAGCAGTACTTC,CASSEAGGVYEQYF
TRBJ2-5,-,TRBD2,TRBV7-7,TGTGCCAGCACCCAGGGGGGGACTAGCGCGGAGACCCAGTACTTC,CASTQGGTSAETQYF
TRBJ1-1,-,-,TRBV28,TGTGCCAGCAGTTTATCAGTCAACACTGAAGCTTTCTTT,CASSLSVNTEAFF
TRBJ2-3,-,-,TRBV5-1,TGCGCCAGCAGCTTCGGTAGCGATACGCAGTATTTT,CASSFGSDTQYF
TRBJ2-2,-,-,TRBV27,TGTGCCAGCACTCATACCAGCGGGACCGGGGAGCTGTTTTTT,CASTHTSGTGELFF
TRBJ1-2,-,-,TRBV6-1,TGTGCCAGCAGTGAAGCAGGGGAGACTAACTATGGCTACACCTTC,CASSEAGETNYGYTF
TRBJ2-5,-,TRBD2,TRBV27,TGTGCCAGCAGTTTATTTCCAGGGACTAGCGGACAAGAGACCCAGTACTTC,CASSLFPGTSGQETQYF
TRBJ2-1,-,-,TRBV15,TGTGCCACCAGCAGAGATCAAGGACAAAGTGCGTTCTTC,CATSRDQGQSAFF
TRBJ1-1,-,-,TRBV12-3/TRBV12-4,TGTGCCAGCAGTTTCGGACTTGTCGAAGCTTTCTTT,CASSFGLVEAFF
TRBJ2-7,-,-,TRBV15,TGTGCCACCAGCAGAGATCGGCAGGGGGAGGAGTACTTC,CATSRDRQGEEYF
TRBJ2-7,-,-,TRBV5-5,TGTGCCAGCAGCTGGGCAGGGGCCCCCTCCTACGAGCAGTACTTC,CASSWAGAPSYEQYF
TRBJ2-1,-,TRBD2,TRBV29-1,TGCAGCGTTGTTTGGCTAGCGGGAGATACCTTCTCCTACAATGAGCAGTTCTTC,CSVVWLAGDTFSYNEQFF
TRBJ2-1,-,TRBD2,TRBV6-5,TGTGCCAGCAGAATGGGGCTAGCGGGTAACAATGAGCAGTTCTTC,CASRMGLAGNNEQFF
TRBJ2-4,-,-,TRBV18,TGTGCCAGCTCACCAGCGGGGCCCAAAAACATTCAGTACTTC,CASSPAGPKNIQYF
TRBJ2-7,-,-,TRBV28,TGTGCCAGCAGCTCCCCCACCCCGGGGGCGCGGGAAGACGAGCAGTACTTC,CASSSPTPGAREDEQYF
TRBJ1-5,-,-,TRBV24-1,TGTGCCACCAGTGATGGCAATCAGCCCCAGCATTTT,CATSDGNQPQHF
TRBJ1-1,-,-,TRBV30,TGTGCCTGGGAGGAGGTGAACACTGAAGCTTTCTTT,CAWEEVNTEAFF
TRBJ1-4,-,-,TRBV28,TGTGCCAGCAGAGAGAATGAAAAACTGTTTTTT,CASRENEKLFF
TRBJ2-1,few,-,TRBV2,TGTGCCAGCAGCCCGGATCGCAATGAGCAGTTCTTC,CASSPDRNEQFF
TRBJ2-1,-,-,TRBV11-2,TGTGCCAGCAGCTTAGAGTGGGCAGGGAGTTCTCTGAACAATGAGCAGTTCTTC,CASSLEWAGSSLNNEQFF
TRBJ1-1,-,-,TRBV29-1,TGCAGCGTTGAATTTACCGTGGGAGGGACTGAAGCTTTCTTT,CSVEFTVGGTEAFF
TRBJ2-7,-,-,TRBV28,TGTGCCAGCAGTTTAGTAGGCGCGTACGAGCAGTACTTC,CASSLVGAYEQYF
TRBJ2-7,-,-,TRBV28,TGTGCCAGCAGGGGAGACAGACCAAGATCCTACGAGCAGTACTTC,CASRGDRPRSYEQYF
TRBJ2-7,-,TRBD2,TRBV27,TGTGCCAGCAGTCTAGGGCTAGCGGGAGATGAATACGAGCAGTACTTC,CASSLGLAGDEYEQYF
TRBJ2-7,-,TRBD1,TRBV6-5,TGTGCCAGCAGTTTCCAACAGGGGGGTTCCTACGAGCAGTACTTC,CASSFQQGGSYEQYF
TRBJ2-1,-,-,TRBV11-1,TGTGCCAGCTCTCGACTCACCCAAAATGAGCAGTTCTTC,CASSRLTQNEQFF
TRBJ2-1,-,-,TRBV5-1,TGCGCCAGCAGCCTGGAAGGGACCCGGAGGGTTGGTGAGCAGTTCTTC,CASSLEGTRRVGEQFF
TRBJ2-7,-,-,TRBV4-3,TGCGCCAGCAGCCAAGAATTGTCCAGCCGTCCCTACGAGCAGTACTTC,CASSQELSSRPYEQYF
TRBJ2-3,-,TRBD2,TRBV7-9,TGTGCCAGCAGCCCCCCGGGCCCTAGCGGCCCTAAGACAGATACGCAGTATTTT,CASSPPGPSGPKTDTQYF
TRBJ2-7,-,-,TRBV30,TGTGCCTGGAGTGGGGCGGGATTCTCCTACGAGCAGTACTTC,CAWSGAGFSYEQYF
TRBJ1-1,once,-,TRBV20-1,TGCAGTGCTAGTTCAATTCCTGAGGCTGAAGCTTTCTTT,CSASSIPEAEAFF
TRBJ2-7,-,-,TRBV19,TGTGCCAGTAGTATGGCCGCCTACGATTCCTACGAGCAGTACTTC,CASSMAAYDSYEQYF
TRBJ2-1,-,-,TRBV6-2/TRBV6-3,TGTGCCAGCAGCTTCATATCTAGCTTATACAATGAGCAGTTCTTC,CASSFISSLYNEQFF
TRBJ2-1,-,TRBD2,TRBV19,TGTGCCAGTAGGTCCTTTAGCGGGAGGAAGCCCAATGAGCAGTTCTTC,CASRSFSGRKPNEQFF
TRBJ2-7,-,-,TRBV27,TGTGCCAGCAGTCCGGAGGGACGACTTCAGCCCCATTCCACCTACGAGCAGTACTTC,CASSPEGRLQPHSTYEQYF
TRBJ2-7,-,-,TRBV28,TGTGCCAGCAGCACTTCGGAGTACGAGCAGTACTTC,CASSTSEYEQYF
TRBJ1-2,-,-,TRBV4-1,TGCGCCAGCAGCCAGGAATTGTCCCCCAGGGGAAATGGCTACACCTTC,CASSQELSPRGNGYTF
TRBJ2-1,-,TRBD2,TRBV3-1/TRBV3-2,TGTGCCAGCAGCAACGAACGGACTAGCGGGACCAATGAGCAGTTCTTC,CASSNERTSGTNEQFF
TRBJ2-6,-,-,TRBV25-1,TGTGCCAGTATATCCTCTGGAAACTCTGGGGCCAACGTCCTGACTTTC,CASISSGNSGANVLTF
TRBJ2-1,-,TRBD2,TRBV28,TGTGCCAGCAGTTTATTAGGCGGGAGGGCCTCCAATGAGCAGTTCTTC,CASSLLGGRASNEQFF
TRBJ1-6,-,-,TRBV3-1/TRBV3-2,TGTGCCAGCAGCCAACCTCTTCATAGGGGGGAGAATTCACCCCTCCACTTT,CASSQPLHRGENSPLHF